Below, 11 T cell receptor beta chains from the same sample are listed, as sequenced in a study of blood T cell repertoires in COVID-19. Profiling relied on immunoSEQ multiplex PCR, and the TCRdb table lists in-frame clones only, not all of them. Among more than 250,000 clones, 80% to 90% were seen once, and the ten largest hold roughly 5%. Sequences were obtained from PBMCs or T cells enriched from blood (not recorded which). These receptors all stem from a woman in her twenties or thirties who had recovered from COVID-19.

V gene TRBV30 combines with J gene TRBJ2-4; D is undetermined. Germline lookup yields CDR1 GTSNPN and CDR2 SVGIG (reference sequence). The CDR3 runs 14 residues. Trimming removed 0 bases from V and 1 base from J, with 7 bases in between. The CDR3 loop reads CAWSVRGAKNIQYF. The CDR3 DNA sequence: TGTGCCTGGAGTGTACGCGGTGCCAAAAACATTCAGTACTTC.

The chain couples TRBV19 to TRBJ1-2; TRBD1 matches 8 bases. The CDR3 is 15 residues long. Germline values: CDR1 LNHDA, CDR2 SQIVND (reference sequence). With 7 bases clipped from V and 2 bases from J, the junction kept 9 bases outside the gene matches. The DNA for the CDR3 is TGTGCCAGTACCATAGAGAACAGGGGGAACTATGGCTACACCTTC. It yields the protein CASTIENRGNYGYTF.

In its sample, this clone was seen once. This sequence joins TRBV11-2 and TRBJ2-7; no clear D. Trimming cost V 8 bases and J 3 bases, with 11 bases left between them. The CDR3 sequence is 12 residues long. Germline V lookup: CDR1 SGHAT, CDR2 FQNNGV. Here the CDR3 reads CASAHTRYEQYF. In nucleotides, the CDR3 is TGTGCCAGCGCCCATACACGCTACGAGCAGTACTTC.

J is TRBJ1-3 and V is TRBV5-7, with a tentative D call TRBD1 (6 bases). TRBV5-7 is an ORF; its function is uncertain. The CDR3 has 17 amino acids. Trimming took 0 bases from V and 1 from J, leaving 14 bases between them. CDR3 loop: CASSLEGGFSSGNTIYF. CDR3 DNA: TGTGCCAGCAGCTTGGAGGGGGGGTTCTCTTCTGGAAACACCATATATTTT.

The V call is TRBV7-9, the J call TRBJ2-7; possible D gene TRBD1, 7 bases. Germline loops: CDR1 SEHNR, CDR2 FQNEAQ (reference sequence). Trimming took off 3 bases at V and 1 base at J, with 19 bases between the two ends. The CDR3 has 17 residues. Written as DNA, the CDR3 is TGTGCCAGCAGCTTTGCCCCTGAGACAGGGAGGTCCTACGAGCAGTACTTC. The encoded protein is CASSFAPETGRSYEQYF. The variable domain in full, with the rest retrieved from reference TRBV7-9 and TRBJ2-7, is DTGVSQNPRHKITKRGQNVTFRCDPISEHNRLYWYRQTLGQGPEFLTYFQNEAQLEKSRLLSDRFSAERPKGSFSTLEIQRTEQGDSAMYLCASSFAPETGRSYEQYFGPGTRLTVT.

This sequence joins TRBV2 and TRBJ1-5; 8 nucleotides align to TRBD1. The CDR3 runs 15 residues. V lost 7 bases to trimming and J lost 0 bases; unmatched junction nucleotides: 5. Germline loops: CDR1 SNHLY, CDR2 FYNNEI. CDR3 residues: CASTGQGYSNQPQHF. As DNA, the CDR3 is TGTGCCAGCACCGGACAGGGATATAGCAATCAGCCCCAGCATTTT.

V and J are TRBV9 and TRBJ1-6; TRBD1 is a possible D gene (5 bases). Trimming stripped 4 bases from V and 13 bases from J, with 18 bases between. The CDR3 consists of 14 residues. Germline values: CDR1 SGDLS, CDR2 YYNGEE. The CDR3 bases are TGTGCCAGCAGCCCCAGAGAAGCAGGGCGCCCCCTCCACTTT. Its translation: CASSPREAGRPLHF. Variable domain in full (rest from reference TRBV9 and TRBJ1-6): DSGVTQTPKHLITATGQRVTLRCSPRSGDLSVYWYQQSLDQGLQFLIQYYNGEERAKGNILERFSAQQFPDLHSELNLSSLELGDSALYFCASSPREAGRPLHFGNGTRLTVT.

V gene TRBV10-3 combines with J gene TRBJ2-3; 14 bases line up with TRBD2. Per the germline V gene, CDR1 is ENHRY and CDR2 is SYGVKD. V shed 4 bases and J 5 bases; nucleotides not matched to a gene: 8. The CDR3 extends over 17 amino acids. This CDR3 is CAISGGLAGAEGDTQYF. The CDR3 bases are TGTGCCATCAGTGGGGGACTAGCGGGGGCCGAGGGAGATACGCAGTATTTT.

On this clone: At one boundary the junction diverges from the germline segment, which might be a read error. V and J are TRBV19 and TRBJ1-2; a possible D gene is TRBD1 (6 bases). Germline V CDR1 and CDR2: LNHDA, SQIVND (reference sequence). CDR3 length: 14 residues. The CDR3 loop reads CASSLEDSLRGYTF. CDR3 sequence (DNA): TGTGCCAGTAGTCTAGAGGACAGCTTACGTGGCTACACCTTC.

CDR3 amino acids: CASSPRQGAGDTQYF. The DNA of the CDR3 is TGTGCCAGCAGCCCTCGACAGGGGGCGGGAGATACGCAGTATTTT. The chain uses TRBV21-1 and TRBJ2-3; the table's D call of TRBD1 was not tested on the DNA. TRBV21-1 is a recognized pseudogene. The CDR3 has 15 residues.

This rearrangement joins TRBV3-1 (or the pseudogene TRBV3-2) to TRBJ2-5; 8 bases agree with TRBD1. CDR3 length equals 15 residues. CDR1 is LGHDT and CDR2 is YNNKEL in the germline V gene (reference sequence). Trimming cost V 1 base and J 5 bases; bases outside gene matches: 6. This chain's CDR3 is CASSQAGTGRETQYF. The DNA of the CDR3 is TGTGCCAGCAGCCAAGCCGGGACAGGACGGGAGACCCAGTACTTC.